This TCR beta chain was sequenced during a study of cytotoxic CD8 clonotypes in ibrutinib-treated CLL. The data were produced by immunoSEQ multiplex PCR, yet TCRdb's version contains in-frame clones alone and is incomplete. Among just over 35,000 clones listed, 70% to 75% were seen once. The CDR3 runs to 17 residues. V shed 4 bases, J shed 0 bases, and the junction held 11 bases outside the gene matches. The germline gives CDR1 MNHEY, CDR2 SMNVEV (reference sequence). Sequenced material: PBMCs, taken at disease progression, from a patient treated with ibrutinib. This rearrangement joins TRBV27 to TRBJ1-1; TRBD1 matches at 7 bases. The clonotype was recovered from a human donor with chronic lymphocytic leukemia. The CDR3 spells CASSSLTSGTVNTEAFF. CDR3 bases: TGTGCCAGCAGTTCACTTACCTCCGGGACAGTGAACACTGAAGCTTTCTTT.